These 30 T cell receptor beta chains originate from one sample sequenced in a study of siplizumab effects on memory and regulatory T cells. The protocol was immunoSEQ multiplex PCR, while the TCRdb copy is restricted to in-frame clones and leaves out a portion. This table has 70,000 to 95,000 clones, around 95% appearing once. What was sequenced was naive CD4+ T cells sorted from blood. Source of these receptors: a human donor in good health.

The chain couples TRBV18 to TRBJ2-7; tentatively, D is TRBD2 (6 bases). CDR1 is KGHSH and CDR2 is LQKENI in the germline V gene. V lost 3 bases and J lost 7, with 13 bases in between. The CDR3 length is 13 residues. The CDR3 DNA follows: TGTGCCAGCTCACCCTGGGGGGATGGTGAGCAGTACTTC. Protein product: CASSPWGDGEQYF.

The rearrangement links TRBV6-1 to TRBJ2-7, with TRBD1 as a possible D gene (5 bases). Trimming took off 1 base at V and 0 bases at J, with 10 bases between the two ends. Germline V gene sequence: CDR1 MNHNS, CDR2 SASEGT. There are 15 residues in the CDR3. The CDR3 region is CASSEVTAVSYEQYF. CDR3 coding DNA: TGTGCCAGCAGTGAAGTGACAGCTGTCTCCTACGAGCAGTACTTC.

In DNA, the CDR3 is TGTGCCAGCAGCTCTACCTCTCAGGGTGGAGGCAATCAGCCCCAGCATTTT. Translation gives CASSSTSQGGGNQPQHF. The chain employs TRBV7-9 and TRBJ1-5; TRBD1 is a possible D gene (5 bases). Per the germline V gene, CDR1 is SEHNR and CDR2 is FQNEAQ (reference sequence). The ends were cut back, 4 bases at V and 2 bases at J, with 18 bases in the middle. The CDR3 is 17 residues long.

The rearrangement joins TRBV5-1 to TRBJ1-4; TRBD1 matches at 10 bases. CDR3 size: 16 residues. CDR1 SGHRS and CDR2 YFSETQ come from the germline V gene. The junction had 10 bases not matched to a gene; V was cut back by 4 bases and J by 7 bases. The CDR3 region is CASSHGTGDSSEKLFF. Here the CDR3 DNA reads TGCGCCAGCAGCCATGGGACAGGGGATTCGAGTGAAAAACTGTTTTTT.

Written as DNA, the CDR3 is TGCGCCAGCAGTCCGGGGAAGGGGCCCCAGCATTTT. The encoded protein is CASSPGKGPQHF. The V call is TRBV23-1, the J call TRBJ1-5; D unclear. TRBV23-1 qualifies as an ORF whose function is uncertain. Trimming pared 4 bases from V and 9 bases from J, leaving 10 bases between. The CDR3 is 12 amino acids.

The chain links TRBV5-4 to TRBJ2-3, with D perhaps being TRBD1 or TRBD2 (5 bases each). V was cut by 1 base and J by 6 bases, with 9 bases left in between. CDR3 length: 13 residues. Germline-derived CDR1 and CDR2 are SGHNT and YYREEE (reference sequence). CDR3 DNA: TGTGCCAGCAGCTTGCCCGGGGCGGATACGCAGTATTTT. Its protein is CASSLPGADTQYF. Supplemented by reference TRBV5-4 and TRBJ2-3, the full variable domain reads ETGVTQSPTHLIKTRGQQVTLRCSSQSGHNTVSWYQQALGQGPQFIFQYYREEENGRGNFPPRFSGLQFPNYSSELNVNALELDDSALYLCASSLPGADTQYFGPGTRLTVL.

The sample holds one count of this clone. The chain is built from TRBV5-4 and TRBJ1-1, with D hard to call. In germline, CDR1 is SGHNT, CDR2 YYREEE (reference sequence). The germline V and J ends were trimmed by 4 bases and 0 bases, with 10 bases remaining between them. The length of the CDR3 is 14 residues. The CDR3 nucleotides read TGTGCCAGCAGCACCGGACTGATGAACACTGAAGCTTTCTTT. It translates to CASSTGLMNTEAFF.

The rearrangement links TRBV2 to TRBJ2-5; the match to TRBD1 covers 9 bases. The length of the CDR3 is 14 residues. V was clipped by 4 bases and J by 5 bases; unmatched bases: 5. The germline V gene has CDR1 SNHLY and CDR2 FYNNEI. The CDR3 sequence is CASSGQGGQETQYF. DNA of the CDR3: TGTGCCAGCAGTGGACAGGGGGGTCAGGAGACCCAGTACTTC.

This CDR3 is CASSLVSASPEQFF. The CDR3 DNA follows: TGTGCCAGCAGCTTAGTGAGTGCCTCCCCAGAGCAGTTCTTC. The rearrangement links TRBV7-9 to TRBJ2-1; no firm D call. The CDR3 has 14 residues. Per the germline V gene, CDR1 is SEHNR and CDR2 is FQNEAQ (reference sequence). Trimming stripped 1 base from V and 10 bases from J, with 14 bases between.

V gene TRBV14 combines with J gene TRBJ2-1, with D possibly matching TRBD2 (6 bases). CDR3 size: 14 residues. V was shortened by 3 bases and J by 14 bases, with 20 bases between the two germline ends. Germline-derived CDR1 and CDR2 are SGHDN and FVKESK. The CDR3 DNA sequence: TGTGCCAGCAGCCAGGCACAGCCCCGGGGGTTTGAGTTCTTC. As protein: CASSQAQPRGFEFF.

The chain has TRBV5-4 and TRBJ2-7; 10 positions agree with TRBD1. CDR3 length: 15 residues. The ends lost 4 bases at V and 6 bases at J; junction bases unmatched: 10. From germline, CDR1 is SGHNT and CDR2 YYREEE (reference sequence). Here the CDR3 DNA reads TGTGCCAGCAGCACAAGGGACAGGGGACTTGGCGAGCAGTACTTC. As protein: CASSTRDRGLGEQYF.

This clone was seen only once. This chain uses TRBV4-2 with TRBJ1-2, with D possibly being TRBD1 (5 bases). This CDR3 is built from 17 residues. The germline gives CDR1 LGHNA, CDR2 YNFKEQ. The V gene lost 5 bases and the J gene lost 8 bases, with 27 bases spanning the gap. The CDR3 bases are TGTGCCAGCAGCTTGGGTGGGGGAGGGCGTTCGATCCGGGGCTACACCTTC. This codes for CASSLGGGGRSIRGYTF.

This clone was detected once. The chain couples TRBV7-2 to TRBJ1-2; a possible D gene is TRBD1 (5 bases). Trimming took off 5 bases at V and 6 bases at J, with 13 bases between the two ends. Germline V lookup: CDR1 SGHTA, CDR2 FQGNSA. This CDR3 has 13 amino acids. Here the CDR3 reads CASSQAEGHGYTF. The CDR3 region has the DNA TGTGCCAGCAGCCAGGCAGAGGGGCATGGCTACACCTTC.

This chain uses TRBV19 with TRBJ1-5; TRBD1 matches 7 bases. CDR1 and CDR2 (germline): LNHDA, SQIVND (reference sequence). The CDR3 has 17 amino acids. The junction had 12 bases not matched to a gene; V was cut back by 4 bases and J by 3 bases. The CDR3 DNA is TGTGCCAGTAGTACGGGGGGCGGACAGGCCTTCAATCAGCCCCAGCATTTT. It is translated as CASSTGGGQAFNQPQHF.

This clone was recorded only once. The J gene is TRBJ2-7, the V gene TRBV7-9; 8 bases fit TRBD2. Per germline, CDR1 SEHNR and CDR2 FQNEAQ (reference sequence). With V trimmed by 5 bases and J by 3 bases, 9 bases remained unmatched. This CDR3 region has 15 residues. For the CDR3, the DNA is TGTGCCAGCAGCCCCCTTGCGGGGGGAATCTACGAGCAGTACTTC. Its protein is CASSPLAGGIYEQYF.

The chain employs TRBV5-1 and TRBJ1-4; 9 bases line up with TRBD1. Germline V gives CDR1 SGHRS, CDR2 YFSETQ. This CDR3 spans 18 amino acids. Unmatched junction bases numbered 14, after V lost 0 bases and J lost 8 bases. CDR3 sequence reads: CASSLGIQGARVTEKLFF. CDR3 in DNA: TGCGCCAGCAGCTTGGGAATACAGGGGGCGCGGGTTACCGAAAAACTGTTTTTT.

This clone has a single count. The chain is built from TRBV19 and TRBJ1-1, with D possibly matching TRBD1 (5 bases). Per germline, CDR1 LNHDA and CDR2 SQIVND (reference sequence). The CDR3 loop spans 13 amino acids. V lost 4 bases, J lost 3 bases, and 9 bases lay in between. CDR3 region: CASSKDKHTEAFF. In DNA, the CDR3 is TGTGCCAGTAGTAAGGACAAACACACTGAAGCTTTCTTT.

The genes are TRBV7-2 and TRBJ2-3; 16 bases are a match to TRBD2. The CDR3 runs 18 residues. The germline CDR1 and CDR2 sequences are SGHTA and FQGNSA. The trim removed 10 bases at V and 2 bases at J, leaving 12 bases unmatched. CDR3 amino acids: CANRTGTSGGENTDTQYF. The CDR3, as DNA: TGTGCCAACCGGACCGGGACTAGCGGGGGGGAGAACACAGATACGCAGTATTTT.

This clone is a singleton in its sample. V usage is TRBV7-3 and J usage is TRBJ1-2, with D unclear. The germline CDR1 and CDR2 sequences are SGHTA and FQGTGA. CDR3 length: 13 residues. The ends were cut back, 5 bases at V and 4 bases at J, with 11 bases in the middle. The CDR3 DNA is TGTGCCAGCAGCCCTGACGGCGGCTATGGCTACACCTTC. Residues: CASSPDGGYGYTF.

The genes are TRBV5-1 and TRBJ1-5, with D possibly being TRBD1 (5 bases). V was trimmed by 4 bases and J by 5 bases, leaving 13 bases between them. The germline gives CDR1 SGHRS, CDR2 YFSETQ. CDR3 length: 14 residues. The CDR3 nucleotides read TGCGCCAGCAGCCCAAGCGGGGCAGATCAGCCCCAGCATTTT. Its protein is CASSPSGADQPQHF.

CDR3 amino acids: CASSLLAGVQETQYF. Written as DNA, the CDR3 is TGTGCCAGCAGCTTACTAGCGGGAGTACAAGAGACCCAGTACTTC. The J gene is TRBJ2-5, the V gene TRBV11-2; 10 nucleotides line up with TRBD2. Losses at the gene ends were 2 bases for V and 2 bases for J; bases not matched to a gene: 2. This CDR3 spans 15 amino acids. Germline CDR1 reads SGHAT; CDR2 reads FQNNGV.

The chain employs TRBV12-5 and TRBJ2-7; TRBD2 might be the D (7 bases). In germline, CDR1 is LGHNT, CDR2 FRNRAP. The CDR3 totals 13 residues. V was cut by 3 bases and J by 4 bases, with 10 bases left in between. CDR3 in DNA: TGTGCTAGTGGTTTAGGGGGGGTGTACGAGCAGTACTTC. Protein: CASGLGGVYEQYF.

The rearrangement joins TRBV9 to TRBJ1-2, with D maybe TRBD1 (6 bases). The germline V gene has CDR1 SGDLS and CDR2 YYNGEE. The CDR3 is made up of 18 amino acids. Trimming stripped 3 bases from V and 6 bases from J, with 27 bases between. DNA of the CDR3: TGTGCCAGCAGCGAGGGGCCCCCTCGGGACACAAAACGGGATGGCTACACCTTC. Its translation: CASSEGPPRDTKRDGYTF.

The V and J genes are TRBV29-1 and TRBJ1-2; perhaps TRBD1 as D (5 bases). The CDR3 consists of 17 residues. V lost 5 bases, J lost 2 bases, and 24 bases lay in between. Per germline, CDR1 SQVTM and CDR2 ANQGSEA. Here the CDR3 reads CSVFRRGGIDTNYGYTF. The CDR3 DNA reads TGCAGCGTTTTTAGACGTGGGGGGATCGACACCAACTATGGCTACACCTTC.

V usage is TRBV7-2 and J usage is TRBJ1-3; 7 bases are a match to TRBD1. Germline trimming cut 6 bases from V and 2 bases from J; bases unmatched to any gene: 7. The germline V gene encodes CDR1 SGHTA and CDR2 FQGNSA. The CDR3 runs to 15 residues. DNA of the CDR3: TGTGCCAGCAGTCGGAACCAGGGGGCTGGAAACACCATATATTTT. It codes for CASSRNQGAGNTIYF.

The rearrangement uses TRBV5-1 and TRBJ2-3; possibly TRBD1 for D (5 bases). Looked up from germline, CDR1 is SGHRS and CDR2 is YFSETQ. V was trimmed by 0 bases and J by 5 bases, leaving 13 bases between them. The CDR3 covers 15 residues. The chain's CDR3 is CASSLVAGMQDTQYF. As DNA, the CDR3 is TGCGCCAGCAGCTTGGTGGCAGGGATGCAAGATACGCAGTATTTT.

The rearrangement links TRBV15 to TRBJ2-1; D is ambiguous. The CDR3 sequence is 13 residues long. V was shortened by 0 bases and J by 8 bases, with 8 bases between the two germline ends. Germline-derived CDR1 and CDR2 are LNHNV and YYDKDF (reference sequence). The CDR3 region is CATSREVSYEQFF. CDR3 coding DNA: TGTGCCACCAGCAGAGAGGTTAGTTATGAGCAGTTCTTC.

The CDR3 coding sequence is TGTGCCAGCAGTCAATATGGAGACTGGGACTACGAGCAGTACTTC. This codes for CASSQYGDWDYEQYF. The chain has TRBV2 and TRBJ2-7, with D uncertain. CDR1 and CDR2 (germline): SNHLY, FYNNEI. The length of the CDR3 is 15 residues. V was trimmed by 5 bases and J by 3 bases, leaving 17 bases between them.

The chain couples TRBV5-1 to TRBJ2-6; 8 nucleotides align to TRBD1. This CDR3 comprises 15 residues. V trimming: 4 bases; J trimming: 5 bases; junction bases outside the gene matches: 5. Per the germline V gene, CDR1 is SGHRS and CDR2 is YFSETQ. The CDR3 spells CASSGTGGWANVLTF. DNA for the CDR3: TGCGCCAGCAGCGGGACAGGCGGGTGGGCCAACGTCCTGACTTTC. Complete variable domain (other parts from reference TRBV5-1 and TRBJ2-6): KAGVTQTPRYLIKTRGQQVTLSCSPISGHRSVSWYQQTPGQGLQFLFEYFSETQRNKGNFPGRFSGRQFSNSRSEMNVSTLELGDSALYLCASSGTGGWANVLTFGAGSRLTVL.

The V call is TRBV7-9, the J call TRBJ2-2; TRBD1 matches 8 bases. J gave up 6 bases and V 3 bases, and 9 bases lay outside the gene matches. Germline V gives CDR1 SEHNR, CDR2 FQNEAQ (reference sequence). This CDR3 is 16 amino acids long. The CDR3 DNA sequence: TGTGCCAGCAGCTTCCGGGACAGGCCGGGCCCCGGGGAGCTGTTTTTT. It yields the protein CASSFRDRPGPGELFF.